The clone carrying this T cell receptor (beta chain) was seen a handful of times. The antigen remains undetermined. Indicated time point: pre-sensitization, week 0. The treatment was: therapeutic diphenylcyclopropenone sensitization with weekly scalp DPC. CDR1 and CDR2 from the germline V gene are ENHRY and SYGVKD. Trimming took off 0 bases at V and 0 bases at J, with 9 bases between the two ends. This CDR3 is built from 15 residues. One entry per CDR3 protein results from TCRdb running MiXCR on the RACE reads. The table has around 200,000 distinct CDR3 sequences, just under 30% seen once. This record belongs to a study of human T cells and chemical hapten exposure. Study observations and caveats: As the donors had alopecia, their immune response may differ from healthy people's.

This receptor was identified in a woman in her thirties with alopecia areata. Some clones in this sample may be carry-over from other donors' samples. This sample comprised whole blood, obtained in connection with sensitization to the hapten diphenylcyclopropenone (DPC). This chain connects TRBV10-3 to TRBJ2-7, with D unresolved. DNA for the CDR3: TGTGCCATCAGTGAGTCGGGCGGCGCCTCCTACGAGCAGTACTTC. Translating gives CAISESGGASYEQYF.